These 3 T cell receptor beta chains came from one sample sequenced in a study of T cell changes during pregnancy in multiple sclerosis. The repertoire was sequenced with immunoSEQ multiplex PCR; TCRdb's copy has only in-frame clones and lacks some. Of 40,000 or so clones listed, 80% to 95% are singletons. Source: CD8+ T cells from peripheral blood mononuclear cells, taken in the first trimester of pregnancy. The receptors were gathered from a female donor with multiple sclerosis, enrolled in a pregnancy study.

V gene TRBV27 combines with J gene TRBJ2-2; no firm D call. V shed 2 bases and J shed 7 bases, with 11 bases lying between them. The CDR3 is made up of 14 amino acids. Germline V CDR1 and CDR2: MNHEY, SMNVEV (reference sequence). The CDR3 coding sequence is TGTGCCAGCAGTTTAGGAACCTCGGGCGGGGAGCTGTTTTTT. It translates to CASSLGTSGGELFF.

The chain has TRBV5-4 and TRBJ2-7; weak D call: TRBD1 (6 bases). V was trimmed by 4 bases and J by 6 bases, leaving 14 bases between them. The germline V gene has CDR1 SGHNT and CDR2 YYREEE (reference sequence). This CDR3 comprises 13 residues. The CDR3 nucleotides read TGTGCCAGCAGCAAACTGGACAGTCCCGAGCAGTACTTC. Translating it yields CASSKLDSPEQYF.

This chain connects TRBV5-4 to TRBJ2-7; 7 bases are shared with TRBD2. The CDR3 is made up of 15 amino acids. In germline, CDR1 is SGHNT, CDR2 YYREEE (reference sequence). Trimming at V came to 5 bases and at J to 0 bases, leaving 8 bases not matched to a gene. The CDR3, as DNA: TGTGCCAGCAGGCCGAGCGGGGCCATCTCCTACGAGCAGTACTTC. This sequence encodes CASRPSGAISYEQYF.